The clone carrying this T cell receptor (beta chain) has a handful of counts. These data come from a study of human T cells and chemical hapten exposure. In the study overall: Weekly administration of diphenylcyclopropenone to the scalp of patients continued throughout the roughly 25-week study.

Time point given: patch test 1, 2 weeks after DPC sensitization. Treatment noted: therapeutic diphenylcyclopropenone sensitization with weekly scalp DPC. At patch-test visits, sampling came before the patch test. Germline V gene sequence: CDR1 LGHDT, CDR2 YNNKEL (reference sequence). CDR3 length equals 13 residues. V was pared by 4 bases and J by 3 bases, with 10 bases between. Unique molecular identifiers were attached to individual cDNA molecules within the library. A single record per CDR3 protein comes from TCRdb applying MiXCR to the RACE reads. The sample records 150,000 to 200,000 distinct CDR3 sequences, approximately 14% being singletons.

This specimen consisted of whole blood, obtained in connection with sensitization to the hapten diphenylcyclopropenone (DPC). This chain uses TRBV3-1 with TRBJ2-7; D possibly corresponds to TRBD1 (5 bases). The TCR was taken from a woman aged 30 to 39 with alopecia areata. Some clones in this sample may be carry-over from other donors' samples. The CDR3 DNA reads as TGTGCCAGCAGCCTGGGGCAGCTCTACGAGCAGTACTTC. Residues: CASSLGQLYEQYF.